These 23 T cell receptor beta chains originate from one sample sequenced in a study of regulatory T cells. The PCR used 52 TRBV and 13 TRBJ primers. Sequencing was performed with immunoSEQ multiplex PCR; in TCRdb, only in-frame clones are kept and a portion is missing. The data contain approximately 9,300 clones, 84% of them singletons. The sample consisted of CD8+ T cells sorted from blood. Source of these receptors: a person under 35 with CD3G deficiency.

This rearrangement joins TRBV28 to TRBJ2-5; TRBD2 agrees at 11 bases. The better agreement between TRBJ2-7 and the DNA end casts doubt on the J call. Germline CDR1 MDHEN, CDR2 SYDVKM. The CDR3 is 15 residues long. The CDR3 region is CASSSLTSGAYEQYF. CDR3 coding DNA: TGTGCCAGCAGTTCCCTGACTAGCGGGGCCTACGAGCAGTACTTC.

The chain has TRBV19 and TRBJ2-1; 10 bases are shared with TRBD1. Per germline, CDR1 LNHDA and CDR2 SQIVND (reference sequence). The length of the CDR3 is 15 residues. V trimming: 4 bases; J trimming: 8 bases; junction bases outside the gene matches: 8. DNA of the CDR3: TGTGCCAGTAGTAAAGGGACAGGGGCCGGCCATGAGCAGTTCTTC. It translates to CASSKGTGAGHEQFF.

This clone was seen a single time. V gene TRBV6-6 combines with J gene TRBJ1-2; D might be TRBD1 (6 bases). The CDR3 contains 14 residues. CDR1 and CDR2 from the germline V gene are MNHNY and SVGAGI (reference sequence). V was trimmed by 6 bases and J by 8 bases, leaving 19 bases between them. CDR3 DNA sequence: TGTGCCAGCAGAGATGACGGGACAACGAGAGGCTACACCTTC. Its protein is CASRDDGTTRGYTF.

The chain uses TRBV27 and TRBJ2-1; 7 nucleotides align to TRBD1. Germline loops: CDR1 MNHEY, CDR2 SMNVEV (reference sequence). CDR3 length equals 13 residues. With V trimmed by 0 bases and J by 9 bases, 2 bases remained unmatched. CDR3 in amino acids: CASSLSGGGEQFF. The CDR3 bases are TGTGCCAGCAGTTTATCAGGGGGCGGTGAGCAGTTCTTC.

V usage is TRBV7-6 and J usage is TRBJ2-2; 8 nucleotides line up with TRBD1. CDR1 and CDR2 (germline): SGHVS, FNYEAQ. This CDR3 region has 15 residues. The V gene end was trimmed by 1 base and the J gene end by 6 bases; junction bases not matched to a gene: 4. The CDR3 coding sequence is TGTGCCAGCAGCTTAGGACAGGGGATACCCGGGGAGCTGTTTTTT. This sequence encodes CASSLGQGIPGELFF.

This chain joins TRBV27 and TRBJ2-1, with D possibly matching TRBD1 (6 bases). Germline CDR1 MNHEY, CDR2 SMNVEV (reference sequence). Trimming pared 2 bases from V and 8 bases from J, leaving 10 bases between. The CDR3 length is 13 residues. The CDR3, as DNA: TGTGCCAGCAGTTTAAAAGGGGGTGATGAGCAGTTCTTC. The encoded protein is CASSLKGGDEQFF.

J is TRBJ1-2 and V is TRBV28; no firm D call. V was trimmed by 8 bases and J by 2 bases, leaving 9 bases between them. The CDR3 runs to 12 residues. Per the germline V gene, CDR1 is MDHEN and CDR2 is SYDVKM. As DNA, the CDR3 is TGTGCCAGCTCCCCCCAGAACTATGGCTACACCTTC. It codes for CASSPQNYGYTF.

The chain combines TRBV6-1 with TRBJ1-2, with D perhaps matching TRBD1 (5 bases). Between the trimmed V and J ends, which lost 2 bases and 6 bases, there was a span of 13 bases. From germline, CDR1 is MNHNS and CDR2 SASEGT. The CDR3 covers 14 residues. CDR3 in DNA: TGTGCCAGCAGTGAATATGGGGGAGAAGATGGCTACACCTTC. This codes for CASSEYGGEDGYTF.

The gene calls are TRBV19 and TRBJ2-5, with D possibly TRBD1 on 6 matching bases. CDR1 and CDR2 (germline): LNHDA, SQIVND (reference sequence). Deletions cut 6 bases from V and 6 bases from J, with 14 bases between. The CDR3 spans 13 residues. The CDR3 nucleotides read TGTGCCAGTAGCCCCGGCAGGGGCCAGACCCAGTACTTC. This codes for CASSPGRGQTQYF.

The chain couples TRBV5-1 to TRBJ2-4; D is ambiguous. Germline-derived CDR1 and CDR2 are SGHRS and YFSETQ. Deletions cut 4 bases from V and 6 bases from J, with 11 bases between. The CDR3 runs to 13 residues. The CDR3 protein is CASSPLPGNIQYF. CDR3 DNA: TGCGCCAGCAGCCCCCTGCCTGGAAACATTCAGTACTTC. Full variable domain (remainder filled in from reference TRBV5-1 and TRBJ2-4): KAGVTQTPRYLIKTRGQQVTLSCSPISGHRSVSWYQQTPGQGLQFLFEYFSETQRNKGNFPGRFSGRQFSNSRSEMNVSTLELGDSALYLCASSPLPGNIQYFGAGTRLSVL.

The rearrangement uses TRBV7-9 and TRBJ2-3, with D maybe TRBD1 (6 bases). This CDR3 has 15 residues. The germline V gene has CDR1 SEHNR and CDR2 FQNEAQ (reference sequence). The V gene lost 4 bases and the J gene lost 1 base, with 12 bases spanning the gap. CDR3 in DNA: TGTGCCAGCAGCTCCGGGACAATGGGCACAGATACGCAGTATTTT. Residues: CASSSGTMGTDTQYF.

The rearrangement links TRBV27 to TRBJ2-7; perhaps D is TRBD1 or TRBD2 (6 bases each). Looked up from germline, CDR1 is MNHEY and CDR2 is SMNVEV (reference sequence). This CDR3 comprises 13 residues. The V and J ends lost 5 bases and 3 bases respectively, with 11 bases between them. CDR3 DNA: TGTGCCAGCAGTCCGGGGGCGGGCTACGAGCAGTACTTC. Its translation is CASSPGAGYEQYF.

The rearrangement links TRBV28 to TRBJ2-7, with TRBD2 matching over 7 bases. The CDR3 consists of 15 residues. Germline-derived CDR1 and CDR2 are MDHEN and SYDVKM. Trimming removed 4 bases from V and 5 bases from J; junction bases left unmatched: 11. CDR3 loop: CASSSIGTMRNEQYF. DNA of the CDR3: TGTGCCAGCAGTTCGATCGGGACTATGCGGAACGAGCAGTACTTC.

This rearrangement joins TRBV4-1 to TRBJ1-1; D is undetermined. The CDR3 is 14 amino acids. The germline gives CDR1 MGHRA, CDR2 YSYEKL. The V end lost 4 bases, the J end lost 1 base, and 10 bases lay between the germline ends. CDR3 nucleotide sequence: TGCGCCAGCAGCCTTCTTCCCGGGAACACTGAAGCTTTCTTT. It specifies CASSLLPGNTEAFF.

The genes are TRBV7-9 and TRBJ2-5, with D tentatively TRBD1 or TRBD2 (5 bases each). The V gene lost 5 bases and the J gene lost 1 base, with 8 bases spanning the gap. From germline, CDR1 is SEHNR and CDR2 FQNEAQ (reference sequence). This CDR3 has 13 residues. The CDR3 sequence is CASSRDGQETQYF. CDR3 nucleotide sequence: TGTGCCAGCAGCCGGGACGGCCAAGAGACCCAGTACTTC.

The V call is TRBV5-1, the J call TRBJ2-1, with 15 bases matching TRBD2. The CDR3 consists of 16 residues. Trimming removed 3 bases from V and 6 bases from J; junction bases left unmatched: 4. From germline, CDR1 is SGHRS and CDR2 YFSETQ. The CDR3 loop is CASSWGLAGGFNEQFF. The DNA for the CDR3 is TGCGCCAGCAGCTGGGGACTAGCGGGAGGCTTCAATGAGCAGTTCTTC.

This sequence joins TRBV7-8 and TRBJ2-7; 8 bases are shared with TRBD1. The CDR3 runs to 14 residues. Germline V gene data show CDR1 as SGHVS and CDR2 as FQNEAQ. The V gene end was trimmed by 1 base and the J gene end by 1 base; junction bases not matched to a gene: 0. The CDR3 loop reads CASSLGDRSYEQYF. The CDR3 nucleotides are TGTGCCAGCAGCTTAGGGGACAGGTCCTACGAGCAGTACTTC. Combining the CDR3 with reference TRBV7-8 and TRBJ2-7 gives the whole variable domain GAGVSQSPRYKVAKRGQDVALRCDPISGHVSLFWYQQALGQGPEFLTYFQNEAQLDKSGLPSDRFFAERPEGSVSTLKIQRTQQEDSAVYLCASSLGDRSYEQYFGPGTRLTVT.

The chain joins TRBV6-1 to TRBJ2-7; D unclear. V was clipped by 2 bases and J by 1 base, with 9 bases between them. CDR3 length: 14 residues. Germline CDR1 and CDR2: MNHNS and SASEGT. The CDR3 DNA is TGTGCCAGCAGTGAACTGGGAAGTTCCTACGAGCAGTACTTC. Translated: CASSELGSSYEQYF.

About this clone itself: Relative to the germline gene, one junction end is altered; a read error may explain this. The V and J genes are TRBV6-5 and TRBJ2-6; no reliable D call. The CDR3 has 13 residues. Looked up from germline, CDR1 is MNHEY and CDR2 is SVGAGI. For the CDR3, the DNA is TGTGCCAGCAGGTACTCTGGGGCCAACGTCCTGACTTTC. Its translation is CASRYSGANVLTF.

This clone has a single count. The rearrangement links TRBV7-9 to TRBJ2-7; D might be TRBD1 or TRBD2, each matching 5 bases. Germline V CDR1 and CDR2: SEHNR, FQNEAQ (reference sequence). V shed 3 bases and J shed 4 bases, with 7 bases lying between them. This CDR3 contains 12 residues. The CDR3 DNA sequence: TGTGCCAGCAGCTTGTGGGGGTACGAGCAGTACTTC. Its protein is CASSLWGYEQYF.

The chain joins TRBV4-1 to TRBJ1-2; 8 bases are a match to TRBD1. The ends lost 4 bases at V and 8 bases at J; junction bases unmatched: 18. This CDR3 is built from 17 residues. CDR1 is MGHRA and CDR2 is YSYEKL in the germline V gene. CDR3 in amino acids: CASSLLLDRDRGGGYTF. The CDR3 DNA reads TGCGCCAGCAGCCTACTCCTGGACAGGGACCGGGGAGGGGGCTACACCTTC.

This clone was seen a handful of times. The CDR3 here is CASSPGGGGALSGANVLTF. The CDR3 DNA sequence: TGTGCCAGCAGCCCCGGTGGCGGAGGCGCATTATCTGGGGCCAACGTCCTGACTTTC. J is TRBJ2-6 and V is TRBV7-9; D is perhaps TRBD2 (5 bases). Germline V gene data show CDR1 as SEHNR and CDR2 as FQNEAQ (reference sequence). The CDR3 totals 19 residues. Trimming took off 5 bases at V and 1 base at J, with 21 bases between the two ends.

The V and J genes are TRBV6-1 and TRBJ2-7; D may correspond to TRBD1 or TRBD2 (5 bases each). Looked up from germline, CDR1 is MNHNS and CDR2 is SASEGT. The CDR3 length is 13 residues. V was pared by 2 bases and J by 4 bases, with 9 bases between. The DNA for the CDR3 is TGTGCCAGCAGTGAAATTGGGGGATACGAGCAGTACTTC. It specifies CASSEIGGYEQYF.